The rows below give T cell receptor beta chains drawn from one sample of a study of neurological immune-mediated disorders. MiXCR, applied by TCRdb to the 5' RACE reads, yields one record per CDR3 protein. The sample holds 20,000 to 25,000 distinct CDR3 sequences, 6.2% seen once. The sequenced material came from CD8+ T cells from blood. These receptors were collected from a man aged 18 to 29 in good health. The CDR3 runs from the conserved cysteine through the conserved F or W. D genes are given only for firm matches. Clone size is given for some rows only: seen once, a few or many times, or a class if the clone is expanded.

.,TRBV5-5,many,TRBJ2-3,TGTGCCAGCAGCTTCGCCGGGACTCATACTAGCACAGATACGCAGTATTTT,CASSFAGTHTSTDTQYF
.,TRBV29-1,many,TRBJ1-2,TGCAGCGTTCCACCCCTCGCCGCTAACTATGGCTACACCTTC,CSVPPLAANYGYTF
.,TRBV7-9,many,TRBJ2-4,TGTGCCAGCAGCTTAAGTACAGGGTCGGGAATTCAGTACTTC,CASSLSTGSGIQYF
.,TRBV20-1,.,TRBJ2-7,TGCAGTGCTAGGCGGATCTCCTACGAGCAGTACTTC,CSARRISYEQYF
.,TRBV3-1,many,TRBJ1-5,TGTGCCAGCAGCCAAGAGGGCAGGGCGACACAGCCCCAGCATTTT,CASSQEGRATQPQHF
TRBD1,TRBV5-1,.,TRBJ2-7,TGCGCCAGCAGCTTGGGAGGGGGCTACGGCCCGGGCGAGCAGTACTTC,CASSLGGGYGPGEQYF
TRBD1,TRBV3-1,many,TRBJ2-1,TGTGCCAGCAGCCCCGGACAGGTCTTCACCTACAATGAGCAGTTCTTC,CASSPGQVFTYNEQFF
.,TRBV29-1,many,TRBJ2-3,TGCAGCGTCCGATTGTGGCAGGAGTCAGATACGCAGTATTTT,CSVRLWQESDTQYF
.,TRBV6-5,many,TRBJ1-4,TGTGCCAGCAGTTACTCTAGAGAAAAACTGTTTTTT,CASSYSREKLFF
.,TRBV12-3/TRBV12-4,many,TRBJ2-7,TGTGCCAGCATCGAAGGAGAGGGGGGGGCGGGGGAGCAGTACTTC,CASIEGEGGAGEQYF
.,TRBV27,many,TRBJ2-7,TGTGCCAGCAGTTTATGGTTCGGTGATTACGAGCAGTACTTC,CASSLWFGDYEQYF
TRBD1,TRBV6-2/TRBV6-3,many,TRBJ1-1,TGTGCCAGCAGGCGGGACAGGATGTTGAACACTGAAGCTTTCTTT,CASRRDRMLNTEAFF
.,TRBV4-3,many,TRBJ1-5,TGCGCCAGCAGCCAAGATCGGGGGATCAATCAGCCCCAGCATTTT,CASSQDRGINQPQHF
.,TRBV27,many,TRBJ1-5,TGTGCCAGCAGCCCGGGGGTGAGCAATCAGCCCCAGCATTTT,CASSPGVSNQPQHF
.,TRBV6-5,many,TRBJ1-1,TGTGCCAGCAGTTACGCGACAGTGAACACTGAAGCTTTCTTT,CASSYATVNTEAFF
TRBD1,TRBV4-1,many,TRBJ1-6,TGCGCCAGCAGCCCGGGACAGGGTGTAGGTTCACCCCTCCACTTT,CASSPGQGVGSPLHF
TRBD2,TRBV6-5,many,TRBJ2-5,TGTGCCACGCTGGGGAGGGAGGAGACCCAGTACTTC,CATLGREETQYF
.,TRBV2,many,TRBJ1-5,TGTGCCAGCAGTGAATCAGGGCAGGGGCGTCTTGGTGAGCCCCAGCATTTT,CASSESGQGRLGEPQHF
.,TRBV29-1,medium-sized,TRBJ1-1,TGCAGCGTTGATTCTCCAGGGACCGGCACTGAAGCTTTCTTT,CSVDSPGTGTEAFF
.,TRBV5-8,many,TRBJ1-1,TGTGCCAGCAGTTGGACTGGGACTGAAGCTTTCTTT,CASSWTGTEAFF
TRBD2,TRBV29-1,many,TRBJ2-3,TGCAGCGCCCACTCCGGGACTAGGGGGGCAGATACGCAGTATTTT,CSAHSGTRGADTQYF
TRBD1,TRBV5-1,many,TRBJ1-1,TGCGCCAGCAGCTTAGAGACAGGGTTGAACACTGAAGCTTTCTTT,CASSLETGLNTEAFF
.,TRBV27,many,TRBJ2-2,TGTGCCAGCAGTTTGGGGGCGGTCATCACCGGGGAGCTGTTTTTT,CASSLGAVITGELFF
.,TRBV27,many,TRBJ2-7,TGTGCCAGCAGCCCCCTCGACAGCCCCTACGAGCAGTACTTC,CASSPLDSPYEQYF
.,TRBV6-6,many,TRBJ1-2,TGTGCCAGCAGTTACGGGGGGCCGGTTGGCTACACCTTC,CASSYGGPVGYTF
.,TRBV27,once,TRBJ2-1,TGTGCCAGCTACAGCTCGCGCAATGAGCAGTTCTTC,CASYSSRNEQFF
TRBD1,TRBV6-1,many,TRBJ1-5,TGTGCCAGCAGTGAAGTCGTGGGGACAGCAAATCAGCCCCAGCATTTT,CASSEVVGTANQPQHF
TRBD1,TRBV5-1,.,TRBJ2-2,TGCGCCAGCAGCTGGACAGGGAAGGACACCGGGGAGCTGTTTTTT,CASSWTGKDTGELFF
.,TRBV25-1,many,TRBJ2-3,TGTGCCAGCAGTGTGGGCCGCACAGATACGCAGTATTTT,CASSVGRTDTQYF
.,TRBV6-5,many,TRBJ1-1,TGTGCCAGCAGTTATTCGTGGGGGGGGACTGAAGCTTTCTTT,CASSYSWGGTEAFF
.,TRBV6-2/TRBV6-3,many,TRBJ1-2,TGTGCCAGCAGTTACCCCACATCTTATGGCTACACCTTC,CASSYPTSYGYTF
TRBD2,TRBV4-2,many,TRBJ2-7,TGTGCCAGCAGCCAAGGGGGACTAGCGGGGTTCTACGAGCAGTACTTC,CASSQGGLAGFYEQYF
TRBD2,TRBV6-4,many,TRBJ2-2,TGTGCCAGCAGTGAGTCGGCGGGGGGCATGGACACCGGGGAGCTGTTTTTT,CASSESAGGMDTGELFF
TRBD2,TRBV27,.,TRBJ2-2,TGTGCCAGCAATCCGTACTCTAGCGGGGGGGCCTCCGGGGAGCTGTTTTTT,CASNPYSSGGASGELFF
.,TRBV6-1,many,TRBJ1-1,TGTGCCAGCGGACCGGGGAGAAACACTGAAGCTTTCTTT,CASGPGRNTEAFF
.,TRBV29-1,many,TRBJ1-2,TGCAGCGTTGAAGATGAGGGAGCTAACTATGGCTACACCTTC,CSVEDEGANYGYTF
TRBD2,TRBV18,many,TRBJ2-1,TGTGCCAGCTCACCTGATATAGCGGGGGGACCCTACAATGAGCAGTTCTTC,CASSPDIAGGPYNEQFF
.,TRBV7-9,many,TRBJ2-3,TGTGCCAGCAGCTCAGGGGCTCTTGTGGCAGATACGCAGTATTTT,CASSSGALVADTQYF
.,TRBV20-1,many,TRBJ1-2,TGCAGTGCTTATACGGGCTACACCTTC,CSAYTGYTF
.,TRBV13,many,TRBJ2-1,TGTGCCAGCAGCTCCCGCTCGGGTTTCGACAATGAGCAGTTCTTC,CASSSRSGFDNEQFF
TRBD2,TRBV7-2,many,TRBJ2-1,TGTGCCAGCAGGCCGCTAGCGGGGGGGTACAATGAGCAGTTCTTC,CASRPLAGGYNEQFF
.,TRBV6-5,many,TRBJ1-1,TGTGCCAGCAGTTACCTAAGGGAAGACACTGAAGCTTTCTTT,CASSYLREDTEAFF
TRBD2,TRBV4-2,many,TRBJ2-7,TGTGCCAGCAGCCAAGGAGGGCTAGCGGGGTGGTCCGAGCAGTACTTC,CASSQGGLAGWSEQYF
TRBD1,TRBV5-1,many,TRBJ1-1,TGCGCCAGCAGCTCCGACAGGGGGCCGAACACTGAAGCTTTCTTT,CASSSDRGPNTEAFF
.,TRBV9,many,TRBJ2-7,TGTGCCAGCAGCGTAGCTTCCGGGACCCCCTCCTACGAGCAGTACTTC,CASSVASGTPSYEQYF